Listed below are T cell receptor beta chains from one sample, sequenced in a study of siplizumab effects on memory and regulatory T cells. Assay: immunoSEQ multiplex PCR; the TCRdb copy retains only in-frame clones and omits some. The sample has 70,000 or so clones; about 89% are singletons. Material: CD8+ T cells sorted from blood. These receptors came from a human donor in good health. The CDR3 runs from the conserved cysteine through the conserved F or W. A D gene is named only where the DNA matches it firmly. The size entry is marked missing in some rows and otherwise reads once, few, many or a size class.

abundance,j_gene,d_gene,v_gene,CDR3aa,CDR3nt
NA,TRBJ1-1,TRBD1,TRBV16,CASSQDRGWSTEAFF,TGTGCCAGCAGCCAAGACAGGGGTTGGAGCACTGAAGCTTTCTTT
once,TRBJ1-1,NA,TRBV13,CASRTSGGLNTEAFF,TGTGCCAGCAGAACAAGTGGGGGTTTGAACACTGAAGCTTTCTTT
NA,TRBJ2-7,NA,TRBV2,CASSDGRRGASMYEQYF,TGTGCCAGCAGTGATGGAAGGAGGGGGGCCAGTATGTACGAGCAGTACTTC
once,TRBJ2-7,TRBD1,TRBV4-2,CASSPPGGPDEQYF,TGTGCCAGCAGCCCCCCAGGGGGACCGGACGAGCAGTACTTC
NA,TRBJ1-2,NA,TRBV9,CASSLEANRQEYSYGYTF,TGTGCCAGCAGCCTAGAGGCCAATCGACAGGAATACAGCTATGGCTACACCTTC
once,TRBJ2-1,NA,TRBV10-3,CAISQPGLYNEQFF,TGTGCCATCAGCCAACCAGGCCTTTACAATGAGCAGTTCTTC
NA,TRBJ2-7,TRBD2,TRBV12-5,CASGSPGLVSYEQYF,TGTGCTAGTGGTTCCCCGGGACTAGTATCCTACGAGCAGTACTTC
few,TRBJ2-1,TRBD2,TRBV7-3,CASSLQAGVVNEQFF,TGTGCCAGCAGCTTGCAAGCGGGAGTTGTGAATGAGCAGTTCTTC
NA,TRBJ2-5,NA,TRBV29-1,CSVEEGWETQYF,TGCAGCGTTGAGGAGGGTTGGGAGACCCAGTACTTC
NA,TRBJ1-1,NA,TRBV19,CASSIVVNTEAFF,TGTGCCAGTAGTATAGTGGTGAACACTGAAGCTTTCTTT
NA,TRBJ1-1,NA,TRBV19,CASSIGSTLNTEAFF,TGTGCCAGTAGTATCGGTTCGACCTTGAACACTGAAGCTTTCTTT
NA,TRBJ2-7,NA,TRBV27,CASSLASGYEQYF,TGTGCCAGCAGTTTAGCCAGCGGCTACGAGCAGTACTTC
once,TRBJ1-1,TRBD1,TRBV27,CASSLYPGQGYTEAFF,TGTGCCAGCAGTTTATACCCGGGACAGGGTTACACTGAAGCTTTCTTT
NA,TRBJ2-3,TRBD2,TRBV5-1,CASIDTSEPTDTQYF,TGCGCCAGCATAGACACTAGCGAGCCCACAGATACGCAGTATTTT
NA,TRBJ2-2,NA,TRBV25-1,CASSELTGEVTGELFF,TGTGCCAGCAGTGAACTCACGGGAGAGGTCACCGGGGAGCTGTTTTTT
NA,TRBJ2-2,TRBD1,TRBV9,CASSPRDRDNTGELFF,TGTGCCAGCAGCCCAAGGGACAGGGACAACACCGGGGAGCTGTTTTTT
once,TRBJ2-4,NA,TRBV6-1,CASSELAAAKNIQYF,TGTGCCAGCAGTGAATTGGCTGCGGCCAAAAACATTCAGTACTTC
NA,TRBJ2-7,TRBD2,TRBV27,CASSWTSGVYEQYF,TGTGCCAGCAGTTGGACTAGCGGGGTCTACGAGCAGTACTTC
NA,TRBJ1-2,NA,TRBV4-1,CASSQVIGTGYGYTF,TGCGCCAGCAGCCAAGTAATAGGGACTGGGTATGGCTACACCTTC
once,TRBJ1-3,NA,TRBV18,CASSPPWEESGNTIYF,TGTGCCAGCTCACCACCTTGGGAAGAATCTGGAAACACCATATATTTT
NA,TRBJ2-7,NA,TRBV5-4,CASSLTWGGRYEQYF,TGTGCCAGCAGCTTGACGTGGGGGGGCCGATACGAGCAGTACTTC
once,TRBJ1-1,NA,TRBV4-1,CASSPSAGADTEAFF,TGCGCCAGCAGCCCGAGCGCAGGGGCAGACACTGAAGCTTTCTTT
NA,TRBJ2-7,TRBD1,TRBV27,CASSLWGTGSYEQYF,TGTGCCAGCAGTTTATGGGGGACAGGGTCCTACGAGCAGTACTTC
NA,TRBJ1-5,NA,TRBV27,CASSLVAGEGNQPQHF,TGTGCCAGCAGTTTAGTCGCAGGGGAGGGGAATCAGCCCCAGCATTTT
once,TRBJ2-7,NA,TRBV6-6,CASTPETENEQYF,TGTGCCAGCACCCCAGAGACAGAGAACGAGCAGTACTTC
NA,TRBJ1-1,NA,TRBV2,CAKGDPTEAFF,TGTGCCAAGGGGGACCCCACTGAAGCTTTCTTT
few,TRBJ1-2,NA,TRBV7-9,CASSRSGGEAYGYTF,TGTGCCAGCAGCCGCTCCGGGGGGGAGGCCTATGGCTACACCTTC
few,TRBJ2-7,NA,TRBV27,CASSRGAYEQYF,TGTGCCAGCAGTCGAGGAGCTTACGAGCAGTACTTC
NA,TRBJ2-2,TRBD2,TRBV11-3,CASSWGLAGAPGELFF,TGTGCCAGCAGCTGGGGACTAGCGGGAGCTCCCGGGGAGCTGTTTTTT
NA,TRBJ2-1,NA,TRBV19,CASTSVYNEQFF,TGTGCCAGTACCTCGGTCTACAATGAGCAGTTCTTC
NA,TRBJ2-7,NA,TRBV30,CAWGTYEQYF,TGTGCCTGGGGTACCTACGAGCAGTACTTC
once,TRBJ2-1,TRBD1,TRBV18,CASSPRDSEPYNEQFF,TGTGCCAGCTCACCCCGGGACAGTGAACCCTACAATGAGCAGTTCTTC
NA,TRBJ1-1,NA,TRBV5-6,CASSLVYNTEAFF,TGTGCCAGCAGCTTGGTGTATAACACTGAAGCTTTCTTT
NA,TRBJ2-7,NA,TRBV4-2,CASSDRDKVPEQYF,TGTGCCAGCAGCGACCGGGACAAAGTCCCCGAGCAGTACTTC
once,TRBJ2-7,NA,TRBV4-1,CASSQVAGIIYEQYF,TGCGCCAGCAGCCAAGTGGCAGGGATAATCTACGAGCAGTACTTC
NA,TRBJ1-5,TRBD1,TRBV19,CASSWTGSNQPQHF,TGTGCCAGTAGTTGGACAGGGAGCAATCAGCCCCAGCATTTT
NA,TRBJ1-1,NA,TRBV5-4,CASSNGLSAEAFF,TGTGCCAGCAGCAACGGCCTCTCCGCTGAAGCTTTCTTT
once,TRBJ1-2,NA,TRBV6-1,CASSEASGADGGYTF,TGTGCCAGCAGTGAAGCTTCCGGGGCCGACGGAGGCTACACCTTC
NA,TRBJ2-3,NA,TRBV27,CASSLMGGTVTDTQYF,TGTGCCAGCAGTTTAATGGGGGGTACAGTCACAGATACGCAGTATTTT
once,TRBJ1-2,NA,TRBV25-1,CASSEVSEDGYTF,TGTGCCAGCAGTGAAGTCAGTGAGGATGGCTACACCTTC
NA,TRBJ2-1,TRBD2,TRBV27,CASSFSTSGSMGEQFF,TGTGCCAGCAGTTTTTCGACTAGCGGGAGTATGGGTGAGCAGTTCTTC
NA,TRBJ2-7,NA,TRBV7-9,CASSLGSPFYEQYF,TGTGCCAGCAGCTTAGGCTCCCCCTTCTACGAGCAGTACTTC
NA,TRBJ1-2,TRBD1,TRBV9,CASSAEGTGVLGYTF,TGTGCCAGCAGCGCCGAGGGGACAGGGGTGTTGGGCTACACCTTC
NA,TRBJ1-1,NA,TRBV5-1,CASSLVVRADTEAFF,TGCGCCAGCAGCTTGGTCGTCAGGGCGGACACTGAAGCTTTCTTT
NA,TRBJ2-6,NA,TRBV27,CASSYQGSGANVLTF,TGTGCCAGCAGTTATCAGGGCTCTGGGGCCAACGTCCTGACTTTC
NA,TRBJ2-3,TRBD2,TRBV7-7,CASSSGLAGGGDTQYF,TGTGCCAGCAGCTCCGGACTAGCGGGGGGAGGAGATACGCAGTATTTT
NA,TRBJ2-1,TRBD1,TRBV29-1,CSVDGQGRMDEQFF,TGCAGCGTGGACGGACAGGGGAGAATGGATGAGCAGTTCTTC
NA,TRBJ2-7,NA,TRBV6-6,CASSFDSSSYEQYF,TGTGCCAGCAGTTTTGACAGCAGCTCCTACGAGCAGTACTTC
NA,TRBJ2-7,TRBD1,TRBV7-9,CASSSPDRGDYEQYF,TGTGCCAGCAGCTCCCCTGACAGGGGGGACTACGAGCAGTACTTC
NA,TRBJ1-2,NA,TRBV25-1,CASSEISGPINYGYTF,TGTGCCAGCAGTGAGATATCGGGACCTATTAACTATGGCTACACCTTC
NA,TRBJ2-2,NA,TRBV4-1,CASSQEGWELFF,TGCGCCAGCAGCCAAGAAGGTTGGGAGCTGTTTTTT
NA,TRBJ2-7,NA,TRBV21-1,CASYYKGTQRSYEQYF,TGTGCCAGCTACTATAAGGGCACTCAACGCTCCTACGAGCAGTACTTC
NA,TRBJ1-2,NA,TRBV6-1,CASRADSYGYTF,TGTGCCAGCAGGGCGGACAGCTATGGCTACACCTTC
NA,TRBJ2-3,NA,TRBV4-1,CASSSLLTQYF,TGCGCCAGCAGCTCCTTACTTACGCAGTATTTT
NA,TRBJ2-7,NA,TRBV6-6,CASSPLSTYEQYF,TGTGCCAGCAGCCCATTATCGACCTACGAGCAGTACTTC
many,TRBJ1-2,TRBD1,TRBV5-4,CASSYSAGTAYGYTF,TGTGCCAGCAGCTACAGCGCCGGGACAGCTTATGGCTACACCTTC
NA,TRBJ1-6,NA,TRBV4-1,CASSPEGGYNSPLHF,TGCGCCAGCAGCCCCGAAGGGGGCTATAATTCACCCCTCCACTTT
NA,TRBJ2-1,TRBD2,TRBV5-4,CASSLPSGVDNEQFF,TGTGCCAGCAGCTTGCCTAGCGGGGTAGACAATGAGCAGTTCTTC
once,TRBJ1-2,NA,TRBV5-4,CASSLGGGDGYTF,TGTGCCAGCAGCTTGGGAGGGGGTGATGGCTACACCTTC